This TCR beta chain stems from a study of blood T cell repertoires in COVID-19 (dated by TCRdb to 2018 to 2021). General notes on the study: Collaborator samples came from the United States, Italy and Spain and covered acute and convalescent phases of COVID-19. The prospective study material was composed of cDNA or gDNA derived from T cells, B-cell-depleted T cells, or PBMCs. Subjects who had been exposed to COVID-19, were actively infected with it, or had recovered from it provided the deeply sampled blood TCRbeta repertoires that made up the dataset. The repertoires were made available in a free public database intended to serve as a resource for research on the immune response to SARS-CoV-2. Where available, HLA class I and class II types were obtained from metadata supplied by the sample provider rather than from assay-based typing. Samples were obtained from the ongoing ImmuneRACE study (first 160 participants) and from 1,254 subjects provided by 6 global collaborators. Sample metadata almost always included a de-identified subject ID, COVID-19 status, age in years and sex. The paper's findings and limits, for the study overall: Clinical and demographic metadata were provided uncurated, with the amount varying by source and participant.

Enrolling through a virtual design, the prospective study's participants ranged in age from roughly 18 to 90 years and lived across 20 to 30 United States geographic areas. In the prospective study, cohorts were assigned on the basis of participant-reported clinical history obtained from a screening survey and a study questionnaire. In the prospective study, mobile phlebotomists collected whole blood, serum and a nasopharyngeal or oropharyngeal swab from each participant. Participants in the prospective study had the option to provide additional blood draws and questionnaires over a 2-month period. Before DNA extraction, blood samples from the prospective study were shipped at room temperature or frozen. The table lists this clone with a count of one. Its cognate antigen has yet to be identified. No base quality values were provided; no much bigger clone lies one nucleotide off. TCRbeta CDR3 regions were amplified from genomic DNA using the immunoSEQ Assay, a bias-controlled multiplex PCR. Per the authors' processing: The number of nucleated cells in each sample was estimated from the amplification of reference gene primers within the assay. Sequence reads were collapsed and filtered to measure the absolute abundance of every unique TCRbeta CDR3 rearrangement. For each sample, productive Simpson clonality was calculated by taking the square root of Simpson's diversity index across productive rearrangements. TCRdb took this table from immuneACCESS and kept in-frame rearrangements with V and J called. Such tables lack part of the clones; where checked against another copy, unresolved V genes explain under half of the gap, and the rest is unexplained. V and J calls and clone size come straight from that table; D and trimming were deduced from the DNA. This sample holds a few hundred thousand clones; about 91% were observed only once. The ten largest clones add up to about 14% of the sample.

This TCR derives from a woman in her forties or fifties with acute COVID-19. The sample was PBMCs or T cells enriched from blood (not recorded which).

The bases are TGCAGCGTTGATCGCGGGAGTACAGATACGCAGTATTTT. Its protein is CSVDRGSTDTQYF. The chain uses TRBV29-1 and TRBJ2-3, with 7 bases matching TRBD2. The germline V and J ends show losses of 3 bases and 3 bases respectively, and no gene match explains 3 bases of the junction. CDR1 and CDR2 (SQVTM, ANQGSEA) derive from the germline V gene. CDR3 length: 13 amino acids, cysteine to phenylalanine. The DNA shown is the 39-base CDR3, in frame from base 1.